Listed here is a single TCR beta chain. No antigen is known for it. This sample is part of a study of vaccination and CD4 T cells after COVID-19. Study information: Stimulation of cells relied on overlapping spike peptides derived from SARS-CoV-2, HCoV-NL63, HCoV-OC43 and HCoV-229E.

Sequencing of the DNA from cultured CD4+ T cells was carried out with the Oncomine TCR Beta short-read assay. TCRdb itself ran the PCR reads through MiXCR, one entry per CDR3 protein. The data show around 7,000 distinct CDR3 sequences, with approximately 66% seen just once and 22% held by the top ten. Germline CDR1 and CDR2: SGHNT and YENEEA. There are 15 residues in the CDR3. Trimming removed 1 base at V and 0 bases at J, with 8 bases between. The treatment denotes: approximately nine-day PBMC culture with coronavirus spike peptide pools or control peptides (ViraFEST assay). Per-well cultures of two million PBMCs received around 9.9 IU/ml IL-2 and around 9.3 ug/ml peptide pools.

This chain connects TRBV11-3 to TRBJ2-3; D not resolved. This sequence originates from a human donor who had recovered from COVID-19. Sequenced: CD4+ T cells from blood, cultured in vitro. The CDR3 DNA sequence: TGTGCCAGCAGCTTAGGAATGAGTAGCACAGATACGCAGTATTTT. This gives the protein CASSLGMSSTDTQYF.